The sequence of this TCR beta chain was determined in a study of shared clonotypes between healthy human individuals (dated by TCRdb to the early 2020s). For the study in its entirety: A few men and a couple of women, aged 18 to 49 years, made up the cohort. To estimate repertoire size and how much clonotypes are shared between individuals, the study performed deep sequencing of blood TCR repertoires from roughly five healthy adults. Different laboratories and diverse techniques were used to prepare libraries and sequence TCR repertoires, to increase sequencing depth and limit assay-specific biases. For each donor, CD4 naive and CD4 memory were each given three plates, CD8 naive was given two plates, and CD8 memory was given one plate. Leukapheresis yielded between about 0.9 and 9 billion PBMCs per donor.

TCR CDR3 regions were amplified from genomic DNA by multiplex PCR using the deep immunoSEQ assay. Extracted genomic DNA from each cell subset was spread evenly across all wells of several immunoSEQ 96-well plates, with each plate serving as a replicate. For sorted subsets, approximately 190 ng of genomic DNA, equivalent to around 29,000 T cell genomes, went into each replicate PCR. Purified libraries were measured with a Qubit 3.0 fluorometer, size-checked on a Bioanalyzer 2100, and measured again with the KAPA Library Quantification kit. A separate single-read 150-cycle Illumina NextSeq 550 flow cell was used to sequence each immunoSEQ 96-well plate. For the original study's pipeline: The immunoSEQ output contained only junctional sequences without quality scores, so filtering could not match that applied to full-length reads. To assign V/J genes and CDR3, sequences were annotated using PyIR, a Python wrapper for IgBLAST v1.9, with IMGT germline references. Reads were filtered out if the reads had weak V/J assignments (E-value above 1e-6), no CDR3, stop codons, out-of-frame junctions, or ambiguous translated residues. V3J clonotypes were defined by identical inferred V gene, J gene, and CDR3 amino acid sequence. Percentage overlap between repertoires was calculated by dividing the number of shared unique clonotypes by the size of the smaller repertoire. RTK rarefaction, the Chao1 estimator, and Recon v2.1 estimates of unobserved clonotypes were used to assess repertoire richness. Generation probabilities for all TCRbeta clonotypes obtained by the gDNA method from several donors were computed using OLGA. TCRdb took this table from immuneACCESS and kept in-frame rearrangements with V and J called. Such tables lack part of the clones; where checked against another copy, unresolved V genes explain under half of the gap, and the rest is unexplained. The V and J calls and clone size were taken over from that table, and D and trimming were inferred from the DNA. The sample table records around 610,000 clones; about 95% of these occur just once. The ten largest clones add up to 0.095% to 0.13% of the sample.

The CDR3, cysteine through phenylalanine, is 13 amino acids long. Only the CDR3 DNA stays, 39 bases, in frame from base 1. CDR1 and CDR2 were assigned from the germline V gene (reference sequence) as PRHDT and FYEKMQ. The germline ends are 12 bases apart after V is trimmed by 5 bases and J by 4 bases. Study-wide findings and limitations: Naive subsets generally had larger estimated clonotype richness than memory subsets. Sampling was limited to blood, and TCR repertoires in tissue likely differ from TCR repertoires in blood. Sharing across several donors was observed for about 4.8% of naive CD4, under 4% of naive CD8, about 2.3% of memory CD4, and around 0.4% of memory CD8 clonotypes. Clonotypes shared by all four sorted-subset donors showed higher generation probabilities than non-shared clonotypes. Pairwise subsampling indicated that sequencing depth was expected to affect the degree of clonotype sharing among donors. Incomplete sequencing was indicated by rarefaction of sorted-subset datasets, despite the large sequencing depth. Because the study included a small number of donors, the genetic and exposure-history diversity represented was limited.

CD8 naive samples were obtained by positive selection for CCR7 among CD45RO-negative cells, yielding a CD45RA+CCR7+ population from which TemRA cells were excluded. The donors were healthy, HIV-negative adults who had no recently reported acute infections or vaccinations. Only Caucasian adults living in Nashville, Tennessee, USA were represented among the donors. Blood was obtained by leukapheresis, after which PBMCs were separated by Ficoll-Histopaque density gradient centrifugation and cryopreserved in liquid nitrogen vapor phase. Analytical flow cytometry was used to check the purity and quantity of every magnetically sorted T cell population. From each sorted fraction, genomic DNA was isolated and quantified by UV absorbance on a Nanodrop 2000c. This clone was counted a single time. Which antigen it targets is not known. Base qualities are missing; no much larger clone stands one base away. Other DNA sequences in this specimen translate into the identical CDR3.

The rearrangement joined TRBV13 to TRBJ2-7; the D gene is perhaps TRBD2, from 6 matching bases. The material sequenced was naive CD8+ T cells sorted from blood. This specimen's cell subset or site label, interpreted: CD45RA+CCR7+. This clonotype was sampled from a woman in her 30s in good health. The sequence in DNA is TGTGCCAGCAGCCCCCCCGGGGGATACGAGCAGTACTTC. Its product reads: CASSPPGGYEQYF.